This paragraph reports one T cell receptor beta chain. Its antigen is still unknown. The repertoire was sequenced with immunoSEQ multiplex PCR; TCRdb's copy has only in-frame clones and lacks some. The sample consists of about 25,000 clones, roughly nine tenths of them appearing once. This CDR3 region has 12 residues. Germline assignment: CDR1 MGHRA and CDR2 YSYEKL. Between the trimmed V and J ends, which lost 3 bases and 8 bases, there was a span of 8 bases. This specimen belongs to a study of untreated major depressive disorder. Findings and limits, study-wide: Depressed patients' CD4+ T cells carried increased TRBV05-01 (Vbeta 5.1) usage versus control CD4+ T cells.

The clonotype comes from a woman aged 25 to 45 with major depressive disorder. The sample consisted of CD4+ T cells from PBMCs. V is TRBV4-1 and J is TRBJ2-4; the D is unclear. CDR3 sequence: CASSHLLDIQYF. In nucleotides, the CDR3 is TGCGCCAGCAGCCATCTCCTGGACATTCAGTACTTC.